This is a list of T cell receptor beta chains from one sample in a study of T cells after yellow fever vaccination. TCRdb processed the 5' RACE reads anew with MiXCR; each CDR3 protein has one entry. The sample lists about 160,000 distinct CDR3 sequences; around 7% were seen once. Sequencing used CD4+ T cells sorted from PBMCs, obtained 5 to 6 days after the first yellow fever vaccination. Receptors were obtained from a man aged 18 to 30 who received the YFV17D yellow fever vaccine. CDR3s include the opening cysteine and the closing phenylalanine or tryptophan. A D gene is named only where the DNA matches it firmly. Clone size is stated in some rows and not others, as once, few, many or a class when expanded.

v_gene: TRBV20-1
abundance: many
d_gene: .
j_gene: TRBJ2-3
CDR3aa: CSARDHRGATDTQYF
CDR3nt: TGCAGTGCTAGAGATCACCGGGGGGCCACAGATACGCAGTATTTT

v_gene: TRBV5-1
abundance: few
d_gene: TRBD1
j_gene: TRBJ2-1
CDR3aa: CASRRDRDRGYNEQFF
CDR3nt: TGCGCCAGCAGACGGGATAGGGACAGGGGCTACAATGAGCAGTTCTTC

v_gene: TRBV2
abundance: many
d_gene: .
j_gene: TRBJ2-3
CDR3aa: CASQVRRTDTQYF
CDR3nt: TGTGCCAGCCAGGTTCGGCGAACAGATACGCAGTATTTT

v_gene: TRBV12-3/TRBV12-4
abundance: many
d_gene: .
j_gene: TRBJ1-5
CDR3aa: CASSPRPGPNQPQHF
CDR3nt: TGTGCCAGCAGCCCTAGGCCAGGGCCAAATCAGCCCCAGCATTTT

v_gene: TRBV4-1
abundance: few
d_gene: .
j_gene: TRBJ2-2
CDR3aa: CASRQPGQNTGELFF
CDR3nt: TGCGCCAGCAGGCAACCGGGACAGAACACCGGGGAGCTGTTTTTT

v_gene: TRBV7-8
abundance: .
d_gene: .
j_gene: TRBJ2-3
CDR3aa: CASSLAFVGADTQYF
CDR3nt: TGTGCCAGCAGCTTAGCGTTCGTGGGGGCGGATACGCAGTATTTT

v_gene: TRBV20-1
abundance: many
d_gene: .
j_gene: TRBJ1-1
CDR3aa: CSADFRRTEAFF
CDR3nt: TGCAGTGCGGATTTTAGGAGGACTGAAGCTTTCTTT

v_gene: TRBV12-3/TRBV12-4
abundance: few
d_gene: TRBD1
j_gene: TRBJ1-2
CDR3aa: CASSQTGARYGYTF
CDR3nt: TGTGCCAGCAGTCAAACAGGGGCGAGATATGGCTACACCTTC

v_gene: TRBV7-9
abundance: few
d_gene: TRBD1
j_gene: TRBJ1-2
CDR3aa: CASSFTGGSANYGYTF
CDR3nt: TGTGCCAGCAGCTTTACAGGGGGATCGGCTAACTATGGCTACACCTTC

v_gene: TRBV4-1
abundance: many
d_gene: .
j_gene: TRBJ2-5
CDR3aa: CASSQGTFTGSLGETQYF
CDR3nt: TGCGCCAGCAGCCAAGGAACGTTTACGGGATCCCTGGGAGAGACCCAGTACTTC

v_gene: TRBV18
abundance: many
d_gene: TRBD1
j_gene: TRBJ1-5
CDR3aa: CASSDGGRRTGDQPQHF
CDR3nt: TGTGCCAGCTCGGACGGGGGCCGTAGGACAGGGGATCAGCCCCAGCATTTT

v_gene: TRBV12-3/TRBV12-4
abundance: many
d_gene: .
j_gene: TRBJ1-2
CDR3aa: CASSPTSGTESYGYTF
CDR3nt: TGTGCCAGCAGTCCCACGTCGGGAACCGAATCCTATGGCTACACCTTC

v_gene: TRBV12-3/TRBV12-4
abundance: few
d_gene: .
j_gene: TRBJ1-1
CDR3aa: CASIRNRDLNTEAFF
CDR3nt: TGTGCCAGCATCCGCAACAGGGATCTGAACACTGAAGCTTTCTTT

v_gene: TRBV10-3
abundance: .
d_gene: TRBD1
j_gene: TRBJ1-4
CDR3aa: CAISEGQGLFF
CDR3nt: TGTGCCATCAGTGAAGGACAGGGGCTGTTTTTT

v_gene: TRBV9
abundance: few
d_gene: .
j_gene: TRBJ2-1
CDR3aa: CASSVGGNSYNEQFF
CDR3nt: TGTGCCAGCAGCGTAGGAGGGAACTCCTACAATGAGCAGTTCTTC

v_gene: TRBV20-1
abundance: many
d_gene: TRBD1
j_gene: TRBJ2-7
CDR3aa: CSARSPDRGVGEQYF
CDR3nt: TGCAGTGCTAGGTCCCCGGACAGGGGGGTTGGCGAGCAGTACTTC

v_gene: TRBV29-1
abundance: many
d_gene: .
j_gene: TRBJ2-5
CDR3aa: CSVAKAGEETQYF
CDR3nt: TGCAGCGTTGCTAAGGCAGGGGAAGAGACCCAGTACTTC

v_gene: TRBV3-1
abundance: many
d_gene: .
j_gene: TRBJ2-3
CDR3aa: CASSQDVVRTDTQYF
CDR3nt: TGTGCCAGCAGCCAAGATGTAGTACGCACAGATACGCAGTATTTT

v_gene: TRBV2
abundance: few
d_gene: .
j_gene: TRBJ2-2
CDR3aa: CASLGTGPSGELFF
CDR3nt: TGTGCCAGCTTGGGCACCGGGCCGTCCGGGGAGCTGTTTTTT

v_gene: TRBV4-3
abundance: .
d_gene: .
j_gene: TRBJ2-2
CDR3aa: CDSSQDWGTGELFF
CDR3nt: TGCGACAGCAGCCAAGACTGGGGGACCGGGGAGCTGTTTTTT

v_gene: TRBV18
abundance: many
d_gene: .
j_gene: TRBJ1-1
CDR3aa: CASSPERHTEAFF
CDR3nt: TGTGCCAGCTCACCCGAGAGGCACACTGAAGCTTTCTTT

v_gene: TRBV3-1
abundance: many
d_gene: .
j_gene: TRBJ2-5
CDR3aa: CASSQDIMIETQYF
CDR3nt: TGTGCCAGCAGCCAAGATATCATGATCGAGACCCAGTACTTC

v_gene: TRBV7-2
abundance: many
d_gene: .
j_gene: TRBJ1-1
CDR3aa: CASSLKLGGTEAFF
CDR3nt: TGTGCCAGCAGCTTAAAACTGGGGGGCACTGAAGCTTTCTTT

v_gene: TRBV5-1
abundance: .
d_gene: .
j_gene: TRBJ1-1
CDR3aa: CASSLSSIPGDTEAFF
CDR3nt: TGCGCCAGCAGCTTGTCCAGCATTCCGGGGGACACTGAAGCTTTCTTT

v_gene: TRBV19
abundance: many
d_gene: TRBD1
j_gene: TRBJ1-1
CDR3aa: CASSKFPGILGQTEAFF
CDR3nt: TGTGCCAGTAGTAAATTCCCGGGGATCCTGGGACAGACTGAAGCTTTCTTT